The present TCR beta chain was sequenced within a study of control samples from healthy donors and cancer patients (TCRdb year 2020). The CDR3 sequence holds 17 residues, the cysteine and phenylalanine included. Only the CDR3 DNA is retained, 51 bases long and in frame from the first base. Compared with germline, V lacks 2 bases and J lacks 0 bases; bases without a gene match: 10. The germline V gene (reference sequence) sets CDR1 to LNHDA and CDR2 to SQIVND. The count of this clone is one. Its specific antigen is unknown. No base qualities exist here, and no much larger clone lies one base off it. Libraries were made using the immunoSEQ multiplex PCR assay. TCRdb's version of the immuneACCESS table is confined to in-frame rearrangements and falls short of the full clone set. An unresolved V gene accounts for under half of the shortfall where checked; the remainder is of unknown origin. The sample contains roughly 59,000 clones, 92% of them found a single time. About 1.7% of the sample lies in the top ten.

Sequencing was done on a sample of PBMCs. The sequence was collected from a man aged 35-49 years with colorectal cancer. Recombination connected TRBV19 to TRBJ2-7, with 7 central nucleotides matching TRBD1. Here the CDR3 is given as CASSIRADRDSSYEQYF. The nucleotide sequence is TGTGCCAGTAGTATAAGGGCTGACAGGGACAGCTCCTACGAGCAGTACTTC.